What follows are 15 T cell receptor beta chains derived from one specimen sequenced in a study of shared T cell receptors in the human thymus. Generated by immunoSEQ multiplex PCR, the TCRdb table keeps only in-frame clones and is missing some. This sample has more than 550,000 clones, with around 87% found just once. These data also featured in a second study, about human thymus T cells.

The material sequenced was thymocytes. These receptor sequences come from a boy in the first two years of life with a congenital heart defect.

The V and J genes are TRBV27 and TRBJ2-1; D remains unclear. The V end lost 4 bases, the J end lost 5 bases, and 12 bases lay between the germline ends. CDR1 MNHEY and CDR2 SMNVEV come from the germline V gene (reference sequence). The CDR3 sequence is 14 residues long. CDR3 in DNA: TGTGCCAGCAGTTCCATAACGGGTAACAATGAGCAGTTCTTC. This translates into CASSSITGNNEQFF.

The gene calls are TRBV11-1 and TRBJ1-1; D perhaps matches TRBD1 (5 bases). Trimming shortened V by 5 bases and J by 6 bases, and 19 bases separated the two germline ends. The CDR3 has 15 amino acids. Germline V gives CDR1 SGHAT, CDR2 FQDESV (reference sequence). CDR3 residues: CASSTQTGPSAEAFF. Written as DNA, the CDR3 is TGTGCCAGCAGCACCCAAACAGGTCCCAGCGCTGAAGCTTTCTTT.

This chain links TRBV5-4 with TRBJ1-2; D is uncertain. V was clipped by 4 bases and J by 4 bases, with 14 bases between them. Germline-derived CDR1 and CDR2 are SGHNT and YYREEE (reference sequence). This CDR3 has 14 amino acids. CDR3 nucleotide sequence: TGTGCCAGCAGCAGGAAACATGGGCCCTATGGCTACACCTTC. This codes for CASSRKHGPYGYTF.

This clone has just a few counts. The chain uses TRBV5-1 and TRBJ2-7, with 7 bases fitting TRBD2. The CDR3 sequence is 15 residues long. CDR1 is SGHRS, CDR2 YFSETQ, per germline. The J segment lost 2 bases and the V segment lost 3 bases, leaving 8 bases of the junction unmatched. CDR3 residues: CASSCGLRGAYEQYF. For the CDR3, the DNA is TGCGCCAGCAGCTGCGGACTCCGGGGGGCCTACGAGCAGTACTTC.

The rearrangement joins TRBV4-3 to TRBJ1-4; D uncertain. CDR1 is LGHNA and CDR2 is YSLEER in the germline V gene. V lost 0 bases to trimming and J lost 0 bases, with 8 bases between them. The CDR3 runs 16 residues. DNA for the CDR3: TGCGCCAGCAGCCAAGAGGTAACTCCAACTAATGAAAAACTGTTTTTT. Residues: CASSQEVTPTNEKLFF.

This chain connects TRBV7-9 to TRBJ2-1; TRBD1 matches at 7 bases. With 0 bases clipped from V and 0 bases from J, the junction kept 8 bases outside the gene matches. The CDR3 has 18 amino acids. Germline loops: CDR1 SEHNR, CDR2 FQNEAQ (reference sequence). The CDR3 DNA is TGTGCCAGCAGCTTAGCAGGGGGCGGGCAGGGCTCCTACAATGAGCAGTTCTTC. This encodes CASSLAGGGQGSYNEQFF.

The V and J genes are TRBV4-1 and TRBJ1-1, with no clear D. The ends were cut back, 6 bases at V and 0 bases at J, with 23 bases in the middle. From germline, CDR1 is MGHRA and CDR2 YSYEKL. This CDR3 comprises 18 residues. CDR3 in DNA: TGCGCCAGCAGTCGTAATCCGAAACTGAAGGGAGTGAACACTGAAGCTTTCTTT. Protein product: CASSRNPKLKGVNTEAFF.

As DNA, the CDR3 is TGCGCCAGCAGCTTGATGGCCACGGGGGGCTACACCTTC. Its protein is CASSLMATGGYTF. V usage is TRBV5-1 and J usage is TRBJ1-2; D gene ambiguous. CDR3 length equals 13 residues. From germline, CDR1 is SGHRS and CDR2 YFSETQ. Trimming stripped 1 base from V and 8 bases from J, with 12 bases between.

This chain connects TRBV19 to TRBJ2-2; D is unclear. Trimming left V 5 bases short and J 1 base short, with 5 bases between. The CDR3 runs 13 residues. CDR1 and CDR2 from the germline V gene are LNHDA and SQIVND (reference sequence). The chain's CDR3 is CASSRGNTGELFF. The CDR3 DNA reads TGTGCCAGTAGTCGCGGGAACACCGGGGAGCTGTTTTTT.

The chain uses TRBV7-8 and TRBJ2-3, with 11 positions matching TRBD2. Germline CDR1 SGHVS, CDR2 FQNEAQ. The CDR3 is made up of 17 amino acids. J was trimmed by 2 bases and V by 5 bases; bases with no gene match: 9. CDR3 region: CASSPRLAGLSTDTQYF. CDR3 nucleotides: TGTGCCAGCAGCCCCAGACTAGCGGGACTCTCCACAGATACGCAGTATTTT.

V usage is TRBV7-9 and J usage is TRBJ1-6; 8 nucleotides align to TRBD1. V trimming: 5 bases; J trimming: 9 bases; junction bases outside the gene matches: 9. Germline V gene sequence: CDR1 SEHNR, CDR2 FQNEAQ (reference sequence). This CDR3 is 15 amino acids long. CDR3 DNA: TGTGCCAGCAGCGCGAACGGACAGGGACCTTCACCCCTCCACTTT. This codes for CASSANGQGPSPLHF.

V usage is TRBV5-4 and J usage is TRBJ2-1, with 15 bases aligning to TRBD2. The germline gives CDR1 SGHNT, CDR2 YYREEE (reference sequence). J was trimmed by 8 bases and V by 4 bases; bases with no gene match: 7. The CDR3 runs 16 residues. In nucleotides, the CDR3 is TGTGCCAGCAGCCTGGGACTAGCGGGGGGAGGAGATGAGCAGTTCTTC. Protein: CASSLGLAGGGDEQFF.

The chain employs TRBV5-6 and TRBJ2-1, with 15 bases fitting TRBD2. Germline loops: CDR1 SGHDT, CDR2 YYEEEE. The CDR3 length is 15 residues. V lost 5 bases to trimming and J lost 10 bases; unmatched junction nucleotides: 7. The CDR3 nucleotides are TGTGCCAGCAGTTTTGGGACTAGCGGGAGGAAGGAGCAGTTCTTC. It yields the protein CASSFGTSGRKEQFF.

The rearrangement links TRBV27 to TRBJ1-2; TRBD1 matches 7 bases. Germline trimming cut 5 bases from V and 4 bases from J; bases unmatched to any gene: 22. Per the germline V gene, CDR1 is MNHEY and CDR2 is SMNVEV (reference sequence). The CDR3 contains 19 residues. CDR3 nucleotides: TGTGCCAGCAGTGCATACCCCTCGGTAGGACAGGACCTTTCCTATGGCTACACCTTC. Its protein is CASSAYPSVGQDLSYGYTF.

The V gene is TRBV4-3, the J gene TRBJ1-2; possible D gene TRBD1, 6 bases. This CDR3 region has 17 residues. Per the germline V gene, CDR1 is LGHNA and CDR2 is YSLEER. V was pared by 4 bases and J by 1 base, with 19 bases between. The CDR3 is CASSPYSGRGLNYGYTF. In DNA, the CDR3 is TGCGCCAGCAGCCCCTACTCTGGCAGGGGTCTTAACTATGGCTACACCTTC.